The clone carrying this T cell receptor (beta chain) was found many times. Its cognate antigen is unknown. The data were taken from a study of early T cells in non-severe SARS-CoV-2 infection. Study as a whole: The study sequenced bulk RNA from unsorted whole blood, with chains unpaired. Notes on the study in general: Clonotype matching in VDJdb favored anti-spike CD8 responses and did not capture private and CD4 specificities.

There are 13 residues in the CDR3. V was pared by 2 bases and J by 10 bases, with 14 bases between. The V gene's germline CDR1 is SGHAT and CDR2 FQNNGV. Unique molecular identifiers tagged individual cDNA molecules. TCRdb re-called the 5' RACE reads with MiXCR, one entry per CDR3 protein. The profile shows 35,000 to 50,000 distinct CDR3 sequences, less than 6.5% of them singletons. The sample consisted of whole blood, taken at baseline. The rearrangement links TRBV11-2 to TRBJ1-1; the D is unclear. This TCR was recovered from an adult who was a healthcare worker with PCR-confirmed SARS-CoV-2 infection or an uninfected control (not recorded which). Here the CDR3 reads CASSLRAPSVAFF. CDR3 in DNA: TGTGCCAGCAGCTTACGCGCCCCTTCTGTAGCTTTCTTT.